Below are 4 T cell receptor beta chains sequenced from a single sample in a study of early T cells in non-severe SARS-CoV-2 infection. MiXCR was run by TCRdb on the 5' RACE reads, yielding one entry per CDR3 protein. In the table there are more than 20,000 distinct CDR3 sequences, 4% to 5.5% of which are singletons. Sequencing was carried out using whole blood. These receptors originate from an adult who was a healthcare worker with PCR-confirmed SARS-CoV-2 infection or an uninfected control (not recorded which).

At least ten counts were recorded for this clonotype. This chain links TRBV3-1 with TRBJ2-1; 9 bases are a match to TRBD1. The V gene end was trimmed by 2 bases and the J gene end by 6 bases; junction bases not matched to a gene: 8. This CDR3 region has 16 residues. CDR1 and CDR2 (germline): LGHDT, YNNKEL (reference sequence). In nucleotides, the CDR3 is TGTGCCAGCAGCCAATTAGGGACAGGGTTCGGCAATGAGCAGTTCTTC. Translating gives CASSQLGTGFGNEQFF.

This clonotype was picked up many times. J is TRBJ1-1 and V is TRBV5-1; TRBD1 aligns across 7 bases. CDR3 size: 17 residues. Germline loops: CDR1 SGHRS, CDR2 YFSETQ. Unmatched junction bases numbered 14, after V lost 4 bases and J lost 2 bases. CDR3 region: CASSLGDSVGLNTEAFF. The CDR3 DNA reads TGCGCCAGCAGCCTTGGGGACAGTGTTGGATTAAACACTGAAGCTTTCTTT.

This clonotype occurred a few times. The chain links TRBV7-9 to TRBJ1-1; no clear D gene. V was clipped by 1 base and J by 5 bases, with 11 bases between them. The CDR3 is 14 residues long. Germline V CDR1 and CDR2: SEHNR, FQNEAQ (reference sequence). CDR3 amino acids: CASSLGLELTEAFF. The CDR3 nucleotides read TGTGCCAGCAGCTTAGGACTGGAACTAACTGAAGCTTTCTTT.

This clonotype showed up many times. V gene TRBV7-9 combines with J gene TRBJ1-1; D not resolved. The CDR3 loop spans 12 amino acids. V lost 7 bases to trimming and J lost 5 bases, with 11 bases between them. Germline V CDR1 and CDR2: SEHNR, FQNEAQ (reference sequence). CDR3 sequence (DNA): TGTGCCAGCAATCCGGGCGGGACTGAAGCTTTCTTT. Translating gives CASNPGGTEAFF.